Sequencing of this T cell receptor (beta chain) was carried out in a study of T cells in Graves' hyperthyroidism and ophthalmopathy. This clonotype was picked up many times. V lost 3 bases, J lost 4 bases, and 10 bases lay in between. Germline V lookup: CDR1 KGHSH, CDR2 LQKENI. The CDR3 has 13 residues. There were TCR beta CDR3 regions amplified from RNA transcripts. The TCR CDR3 first-round RT-PCR relied on the HTBI primer set. TCRdb called the multiplex PCR reads again in MiXCR, with one record for every CDR3 protein. The profile covers about 400,000 distinct CDR3 sequences, with around an eighth appearing a single time and under 30% taken by the ten largest.

The TCR sequence derives from a man in his fifties with Graves' ophthalmopathy. The chain combines TRBV18 with TRBJ2-7; D is tentatively TRBD1 or TRBD2 (5 bases each). Material for sequencing was blood. The CDR3 bases are TGTGCCAGCTCACCGGGACCCGAATACGAGCAGTACTTC. Translated: CASSPGPEYEQYF.